This TCR beta chain was profiled in a study of tumor-infiltrating lymphocytes in primary liver carcinoma. About the study: The tumors ranged from about 4 to 11 cm across and fell within stage T1-T3 N0M0.

This clonotype was seen once. The antigen is unknown. The template, 500 ng total RNA, yielded TCR beta cDNA made with a constant-region primer. Library construction for TCR beta comprised three nested multiplex PCR rounds performed with slightly modified ARM-PCR. The opening two PCR rounds, about 11 cycles each, paired TRBV1-TRBV30 forward primers with a C-beta reverse primer. Using its own MiXCR run on the multiplex PCR reads, TCRdb lists one record per CDR3 protein. The sample contains about 97,000 distinct CDR3 sequences, about 70% of which appear only once. Starting material for RNA and DNA co-extraction consisted of about 17-34 mg of unsorted bulk tissue. The CDR3 length is 17 residues. CDR1 and CDR2 from the germline V gene are SGHAT and FQNNGV. V was pared by 7 bases and J by 7 bases, with 26 bases between. Whole-study results and caveats: Tumors significantly exceeded blood in top-250-clone fraction (p = 0.039). A fraction of only about 7.5-24% of top clones appeared in all five tumor regions.

The sequence was collected from a woman aged 60-75 years with primary liver carcinoma and hepatitis B virus infection. Sequences were obtained from liver tumor tissue from sampling region 2. The subset was: tumor region T2, inferior pole. The chain employs TRBV11-2 and TRBJ2-1, with a weak D call TRBD2 (8 bases). CDR3 nucleotide sequence: TGTGCCAGCACCCGACACGGGGGGGCGCAGGGGGGGAATGAGCAGTTCTTC. Protein sequence: CASTRHGGAQGGNEQFF.